This entry lists 29 T cell receptor beta chains sequenced from one sample in a study of blood T cell repertoires in COVID-19. Assay used: immunoSEQ multiplex PCR; TCRdb lists only in-frame clones, some missing. The repertoire holds about 480,000 clones, about 90% seen once, with roughly 2% in the top ten. The specimen was PBMCs or T cells enriched from blood (not recorded which). The source is a woman under 30 with acute COVID-19.

This clone showed up many times. V is TRBV19 and J is TRBJ1-2; maybe TRBD1 (6 bases). CDR1 and CDR2 from the germline V gene are LNHDA and SQIVND (reference sequence). The CDR3 sequence is 14 residues long. With 4 bases removed from V and 5 bases from J, the gap between germline ends came to 14 bases. The CDR3 is CASSKLLDRYGYTF. The CDR3 DNA reads TGTGCCAGTAGTAAGCTGCTGGACAGATATGGCTACACCTTC.

This clone appeared once. The chain links TRBV24-1 to TRBJ2-1, with 7 bases identical to TRBD2. After removal of 3 bases from V and 2 bases from J, the junction contained 3 bases not matched to a gene. Germline values: CDR1 KGHDR, CDR2 SFDVKD. CDR3 length: 15 amino acids. The CDR3 loop is CATSDGDYPYNEQFF. CDR3 DNA: TGTGCCACCAGTGATGGGGACTACCCCTACAATGAGCAGTTCTTC.

The V and J genes are TRBV6-5 and TRBJ1-1; D is possibly TRBD1 (6 bases). Trimming pared 0 bases from V and 6 bases from J, leaving 11 bases between. Germline V gene sequence: CDR1 MNHEY, CDR2 SVGAGI. This CDR3 is 14 amino acids long. CDR3 sequence: CASSYSRDRPEAFF. CDR3 sequence (DNA): TGTGCCAGCAGTTACTCGAGAGACAGGCCTGAAGCTTTCTTT.

This chain links TRBV6-5 with TRBJ2-5; possibly TRBD1 for D (6 bases). The CDR3 is 13 amino acids. Germline assignment: CDR1 MNHEY and CDR2 SVGAGI. V was trimmed by 5 bases and J by 11 bases, leaving 18 bases between them. CDR3 DNA: TGTGCCAGCAGTCAGGGGCAGGCCATTACTCAGTACTTC. Encoded protein: CASSQGQAITQYF.

This clone was observed a single time. The genes are TRBV7-9 and TRBJ2-2, with 11 positions matching TRBD2. The CDR3 runs 16 residues. The J segment lost 5 bases and the V segment lost 4 bases, leaving 6 bases of the junction unmatched. Germline CDR1 reads SEHNR; CDR2 reads FQNEAQ (reference sequence). The CDR3 spells CASSSGTSGRTGELFF. The CDR3 coding sequence is TGTGCCAGCAGCTCCGGGACTAGCGGAAGGACCGGGGAGCTGTTTTTT.

This clone showed up just once. The chain combines TRBV5-4 with TRBJ2-3, with 12 bases that match TRBD2. CDR1 is SGHNT and CDR2 is YYREEE in the germline V gene (reference sequence). V was pared by 3 bases and J by 5 bases, with 7 bases of the junction left unmatched. The CDR3 loop spans 16 amino acids. The CDR3 protein is CASSYPSGGAGDTQYF. In DNA, the CDR3 is TGTGCCAGCAGCTACCCTAGCGGGGGGGCGGGAGATACGCAGTATTTT. The whole variable domain, remainder taken from reference TRBV5-4 and TRBJ2-3, is ETGVTQSPTHLIKTRGQQVTLRCSSQSGHNTVSWYQQALGQGPQFIFQYYREEENGRGNFPPRFSGLQFPNYSSELNVNALELDDSALYLCASSYPSGGAGDTQYFGPGTRLTVL.

The chain couples TRBV20-1 to TRBJ2-7; possible D gene TRBD2, 5 bases. The V gene lost 1 base and the J gene lost 6 bases, with 7 bases spanning the gap. Germline CDR1 reads DFQATT; CDR2 reads SNEGSKA (reference sequence). The CDR3 is 11 residues long. CDR3 amino acids: CSARADSEQYF. The CDR3 DNA sequence: TGCAGTGCTAGAGCGGACTCCGAGCAGTACTTC.

The DNA for the CDR3 is TGTGCCACCAGCAGAGGTCGAGGGGGCTCCTACAATGAGCAGTTCTTC. Encoded protein: CATSRGRGGSYNEQFF. This sequence joins TRBV15 and TRBJ2-1, with D possibly being TRBD1 (6 bases). Germline values: CDR1 LNHNV, CDR2 YYDKDF (reference sequence). The CDR3 runs to 16 residues. Trimming pared 1 base from V and 0 bases from J, leaving 10 bases between.

The chain employs TRBV3-1 (or the pseudogene TRBV3-2) and TRBJ1-2; a weak D match, TRBD1 (5 bases). This CDR3 region has 13 residues. V was shortened by 4 bases and J by 8 bases, with 14 bases between the two germline ends. CDR1 LGHDT and CDR2 YNNKEL come from the germline V gene (reference sequence). CDR3 DNA: TGTGCCAGCAGCCCCCTGAGACAGACAGGCTACACCTTC. Translation: CASSPLRQTGYTF.

The chain combines TRBV5-1 with TRBJ2-7; 8 bases are a match to TRBD2. The J segment lost 2 bases and the V segment lost 0 bases, leaving 1 base of the junction unmatched. This CDR3 spans 14 amino acids. The V gene's germline CDR1 is SGHRS and CDR2 YFSETQ. Here the CDR3 DNA reads TGCGCCAGCAGCTTGGGAGCGGGAGCCTACGAGCAGTACTTC. This encodes CASSLGAGAYEQYF.

V is TRBV13 and J is TRBJ1-1, with a possible D match to TRBD1 (5 bases). The CDR3 spans 13 residues. Germline lookup yields CDR1 PRHDT and CDR2 FYEKMQ (reference sequence). Deletions cut 5 bases from V and 4 bases from J, with 11 bases between. CDR3 in DNA: TGTGCCAGCAGCCTCCGACAGACCACTGAAGCTTTCTTT. Residues: CASSLRQTTEAFF.

This clone was counted a single time. The chain couples TRBV23-1 to TRBJ1-4; D perhaps matches TRBD1 (5 bases). TRBV23-1 is designated an ORF whose function remains uncertain. Deletions cut 6 bases from V and 6 bases from J, with 17 bases between. The CDR3 sequence is 15 residues long. In DNA form, the CDR3 reads TGCGCCAGCAGCCCAATCGGGACTCGCGATGAAAAACTGTTTTTT. Amino acid sequence: CASSPIGTRDEKLFF.

V and J are TRBV19 and TRBJ1-5, with D perhaps matching TRBD1 (6 bases). Germline CDR1 LNHDA, CDR2 SQIVND (reference sequence). This CDR3 comprises 16 residues. Trimming left V 4 bases short and J 0 bases short, with 13 bases between. Here the CDR3 DNA reads TGTGCCAGTAGTACACAGGGTGGTAGTAGCAATCAGCCCCAGCATTTT. Translating gives CASSTQGGSSNQPQHF.

The chain couples TRBV6-5 to TRBJ1-3; D might be TRBD1 (5 bases). The CDR3 runs to 14 residues. The germline V gene encodes CDR1 MNHEY and CDR2 SVGAGI. V was cut by 6 bases and J by 4 bases, with 13 bases left in between. CDR3 sequence reads: CASSRQFSGNTIYF. The CDR3 bases are TGTGCCAGCAGCCGACAGTTTTCAGGAAACACCATATATTTT.

This clone occurred once. The CDR3 loop is CASSYSGTGDEQYF. The CDR3 DNA reads as TGTGCCAGCAGTTACTCGGGGACAGGGGACGAGCAGTACTTC. This chain uses TRBV6-5 with TRBJ2-7; TRBD1 matches 10 bases. This CDR3 region has 14 residues. Germline CDR1 MNHEY, CDR2 SVGAGI. V trimming: 0 bases; J trimming: 5 bases; junction bases outside the gene matches: 1.

This clone was counted a few times. This chain joins TRBV12-5 and TRBJ2-1, with D maybe TRBD2 (5 bases). V was clipped by 6 bases and J by 4 bases, with 16 bases between them. The CDR3 is made up of 15 amino acids. Germline loops: CDR1 LGHNT, CDR2 FRNRAP. The CDR3 region has the DNA TGTGCTAGTGGATACGCCCGGGAACCATACAATGAGCAGTTCTTC. As protein: CASGYAREPYNEQFF.

The chain joins TRBV2 to TRBJ1-2, with D hard to call. Looked up from germline, CDR1 is SNHLY and CDR2 is FYNNEI. The CDR3 is made up of 14 amino acids. The V end lost 6 bases, the J end lost 3 bases, and 14 bases lay between the germline ends. In nucleotides, the CDR3 is TGTGCCAGCAGGGCTAACCGGGAGGACTATGGCTACACCTTC. Translated: CASRANREDYGYTF.

This chain uses TRBV29-1 with TRBJ2-7; tentative D call: TRBD2 (5 bases). Trimming left V 5 bases short and J 4 bases short, with 9 bases between. CDR1 is SQVTM, CDR2 ANQGSEA, per germline. This CDR3 is 11 amino acids long. The CDR3 bases are TGCAGCGTTCGGCGGGCTTACGAGCAGTACTTC. This codes for CSVRRAYEQYF.

The gene calls are TRBV2 and TRBJ1-4, with 9 nucleotides matching TRBD1. The ends lost 3 bases at V and 7 bases at J; junction bases unmatched: 6. This CDR3 region has 15 residues. Germline V gene sequence: CDR1 SNHLY, CDR2 FYNNEI. DNA for the CDR3: TGTGCCAGCAGTGACAAGACAGGGGGGAGTGAAAAACTGTTTTTT. It encodes CASSDKTGGSEKLFF.

The V gene is TRBV6-4, the J gene TRBJ2-7, with 12 bases lining up with TRBD2. The junction had 4 bases not matched to a gene; V was cut back by 9 bases and J by 4 bases. The CDR3 covers 13 residues. Germline V gene data show CDR1 as MRHNA and CDR2 as SNTAGT. The CDR3, as DNA: TGTGCCAGGCCGGGACTAGCGGGTTACGAGCAGTACTTC. This gives the protein CARPGLAGYEQYF.

This chain joins TRBV7-8 and TRBJ2-1; 7 bases map to TRBD1. The CDR3 is 18 amino acids. Trimming at V came to 0 bases and at J to 7 bases, leaving 15 bases not matched to a gene. CDR1 SGHVS and CDR2 FQNEAQ come from the germline V gene. The CDR3 region is CASSLAREGAKGKNEQFF. CDR3 in DNA: TGTGCCAGCAGCTTAGCGCGAGAGGGGGCGAAAGGAAAGAATGAGCAGTTCTTC.

This clone occurred a few times. This rearrangement joins TRBV19 to TRBJ1-1; maybe TRBD1 (6 bases). Trimming took off 6 bases at V and 1 base at J, with 9 bases between the two ends. The CDR3 contains 13 residues. Germline loops: CDR1 LNHDA, CDR2 SQIVND (reference sequence). This CDR3 reads CASRLRGNTEAFF. DNA of the CDR3: TGTGCCAGTAGACTCAGGGGGAACACTGAAGCTTTCTTT.

The table lists this clone with a count of one. This chain uses TRBV5-1 with TRBJ1-1; D remains ambiguous. Germline CDR1 reads SGHRS; CDR2 reads YFSETQ. The CDR3 consists of 13 residues. V was clipped by 2 bases and J by 4 bases, with 9 bases between them. The CDR3 loop reads CASSLDTATEAFF. For the CDR3, the DNA is TGCGCCAGCAGCTTAGACACTGCCACTGAAGCTTTCTTT.

The CDR3 is CASRETRGGSGSQFF. CDR3 DNA sequence: TGTGCCAGCAGGGAGACAAGGGGCGGTAGCGGGAGTCAGTTCTTC. This chain links TRBV2 with TRBJ2-1, with 9 bases matching TRBD2. Trimming cost V 6 bases and J 13 bases; bases outside gene matches: 16. Germline-derived CDR1 and CDR2 are SNHLY and FYNNEI. This CDR3 is 15 amino acids long. The full variable domain, with the rest looked up from reference TRBV2 and TRBJ2-1, is EPEVTQTPSHQVTQMGQEVILRCVPISNHLYFYWYRQILGQKVEFLVSFYNNEISEKSEIFDDQFSVERPDGSNFTLKIRSTKLEDSAMYFCASRETRGGSGSQFFGPGTRLTVL.

This clone was seen once. The rearrangement uses TRBV7-9 and TRBJ2-2; perhaps TRBD2 as D (6 bases). V dropped 0 bases and J dropped 3 bases, with 8 bases sitting between them. Germline V gives CDR1 SEHNR, CDR2 FQNEAQ (reference sequence). The CDR3 covers 15 residues. This CDR3 reads CASSLATGDTGELFF. Here the CDR3 DNA reads TGTGCCAGCAGCTTAGCTACGGGGGACACCGGGGAGCTGTTTTTT.

This rearrangement joins TRBV6-6 to TRBJ2-1; 10 bases map to TRBD2. Trimming cost V 2 bases and J 5 bases; bases outside gene matches: 3. Germline V gene sequence: CDR1 MNHNY, CDR2 SVGAGI (reference sequence). The CDR3 is 15 residues long. The chain's CDR3 is CASSYLSGGNNEQFF. In DNA, the CDR3 is TGTGCCAGCAGTTACCTTAGCGGGGGGAACAATGAGCAGTTCTTC.

J is TRBJ2-1 and V is TRBV7-3; D is unclear. Deletions cut 0 bases from V and 5 bases from J, with 11 bases between. The CDR3 loop spans 15 amino acids. The germline CDR1 and CDR2 sequences are SGHTA and FQGTGA. The CDR3 nucleotides read TGTGCCAGCAGCTTAACCGGTAACCCAAACAATGAGCAGTTCTTC. Protein: CASSLTGNPNNEQFF.

The chain has TRBV28 and TRBJ2-7; 7 nucleotides match TRBD1. This CDR3 region has 16 residues. V dropped 5 bases and J dropped 6; count of bases not matched to a gene: 16. Germline values: CDR1 MDHEN, CDR2 SYDVKM. The CDR3 here is CASSLYRGPPFSEQYF. Written as DNA, the CDR3 is TGTGCCAGCAGTCTGTACAGGGGCCCACCTTTCTCCGAGCAGTACTTC.

The chain has TRBV3-1 (or the pseudogene TRBV3-2) and TRBJ2-2, with 10 bases aligning to TRBD1. The CDR3 covers 15 residues. After removal of 1 base from V and 6 bases from J, the junction contained 2 bases not matched to a gene. From germline, CDR1 is LGHDT and CDR2 YNNKEL (reference sequence). The CDR3 DNA is TGTGCCAGCAGCCAAGGAGGACAGGGGGCCGGGGAGCTGTTTTTT. It yields the protein CASSQGGQGAGELFF.